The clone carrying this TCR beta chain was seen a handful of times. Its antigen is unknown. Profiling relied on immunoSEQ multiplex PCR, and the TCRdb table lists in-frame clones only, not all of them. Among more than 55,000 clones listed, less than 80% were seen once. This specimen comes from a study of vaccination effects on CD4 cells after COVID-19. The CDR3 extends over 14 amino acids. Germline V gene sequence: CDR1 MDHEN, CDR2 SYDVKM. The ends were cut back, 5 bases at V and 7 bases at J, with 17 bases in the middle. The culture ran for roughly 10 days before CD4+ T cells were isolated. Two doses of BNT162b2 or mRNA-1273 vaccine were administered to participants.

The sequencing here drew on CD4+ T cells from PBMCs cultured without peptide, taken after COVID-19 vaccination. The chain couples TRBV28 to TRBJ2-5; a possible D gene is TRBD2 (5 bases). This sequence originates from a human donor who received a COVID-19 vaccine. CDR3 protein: CASSQPDHRGTQYF. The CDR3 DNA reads TGTGCCAGCAGTCAACCGGACCATCGGGGGACCCAGTACTTC.